Listed below are T cell receptor beta chains from one sample, sequenced in a study of response to subunit inactivated influenza vaccine. Via MiXCR, TCRdb re-called the RT-PCR reads, giving one row per CDR3 protein. There are just under 550,000 distinct CDR3 sequences in the sample; around 21% occur only once, and 2.5% to 3% lies in the top ten. The sample was also reused in another study, on T cells expressing NK-cell markers.

Source: CD4+ T cells sorted from PBMCs, taken less than 13 days after vaccination. These receptors were taken from a man aged 45 to 65 who received an inactivated influenza vaccine. Each CDR3 is given with its conserved first and last residue. A D gene is named only where the DNA matches it firmly. Expanded clones are given a class, and other clones once, few, many or no size at all.

TRBJ2-2 TRBV6-4 TRBD2 few CASSPIGGLALGELFF TGTGCCAGCAGTCCAATCGGGGGACTAGCTTTAGGCGAGCTGTTTTTT
TRBJ1-4 TRBV30 NA NA CAWLPGFATNEKLFF TGTGCCTGGCTCCCAGGGTTTGCAACTAATGAAAAACTGTTTTTT
TRBJ2-3 TRBV12-3/TRBV12-4 TRBD2 few CASRGLAVDTQYF TGTGCCAGCAGGGGACTAGCGGTAGATACGCAGTATTTT
TRBJ2-3 TRBV5-1 NA NA CASSLLEDTQYF TGCGCCAGCAGCTTGCTGGAAGATACGCAGTATTTT
TRBJ2-7 TRBV4-2 TRBD1 few CASSQAGRGPYEQYF TGTGCCAGCAGCCAAGCGGGTAGGGGGCCCTACGAGCAGTACTTC
TRBJ1-4 TRBV5-1 NA few CASSRGEGHEKLFF TGCGCCAGCAGCCGGGGAGAGGGGCATGAAAAACTGTTTTTT
TRBJ1-1 TRBV11-2 NA NA CASSSRGGNVRGTEAFF TGTGCCAGCAGCTCTAGAGGTGGGAACGTGAGGGGGACTGAAGCTTTCTTT
TRBJ1-5 TRBV4-1 TRBD1 many CASSFAGGGNQPQHF TGCGCCAGCAGTTTCGCAGGGGGAGGCAATCAGCCCCAGCATTTT
TRBJ2-1 TRBV10-3 TRBD2 few CAISESTQGLAGVHEQFF TGTGCCATCAGTGAGTCGACTCAGGGTTTAGCGGGAGTCCATGAGCAGTTCTTC
TRBJ2-1 TRBV11-2 TRBD2 NA CASSLGLQRGGSYNEQFF TGTGCCAGCAGCTTAGGTCTCCAGCGGGGGGGCTCCTACAATGAGCAGTTCTTC
TRBJ2-7 TRBV5-1 NA NA CASSPNADSSSYEQYF TGCGCCAGCAGCCCGAATGCGGACAGCAGCTCCTACGAGCAGTACTTC
TRBJ2-2 TRBV7-9 NA few CASVGVVGAGELFF TGTGCCAGCGTAGGGGTCGTCGGTGCCGGGGAGCTGTTTTTT
TRBJ2-7 TRBV12-3/TRBV12-4 TRBD1 NA CASSTGTGPSEQYF TGTGCCAGCAGTACCGGGACAGGGCCCTCGGAGCAGTACTTC
TRBJ1-2 TRBV12-3/TRBV12-4 TRBD1 NA CASRRITGGSNYGYTF TGTGCCAGCAGGCGGATCACAGGGGGAAGTAACTATGGCTACACCTTC
TRBJ2-7 TRBV6-6 TRBD1 few CASSYTSGGRQYF TGTGCCAGCAGTTACACCTCAGGGGGCCGGCAGTACTTC
TRBJ2-7 TRBV20-1 TRBD2 NA CSASSGALENF TGCAGTGCTAGTAGCGGGGCCCTCGAGAACTTC
TRBJ2-1 TRBV12-3/TRBV12-4 TRBD2 NA CASTGPAGVGDNEQFF TGTGCCAGCACCGGACCCGCGGGGGTCGGGGACAATGAGCAGTTCTTC
TRBJ1-1 TRBV3-1 NA NA CASSTIGGTEAFF TGTGCCAGCAGTACGATAGGCGGCACTGAAGCTTTCTTT
TRBJ2-1 TRBV29-1 TRBD2 NA CSVEYPSGRNEQFF TGCAGCGTTGAATACCCTAGCGGGAGAAATGAGCAGTTCTTC
TRBJ2-2 TRBV3-1 TRBD2 few CASSRAGDTGELFF TGTGCCAGCAGCCGAGCGGGGGACACCGGGGAGCTGTTTTTT
TRBJ2-7 TRBV4-2 TRBD1 few CASSQPGQGFSEQYF TGTGCCAGCAGCCAACCGGGACAGGGGTTTAGCGAGCAGTACTTC
TRBJ2-1 TRBV29-1 TRBD2 NA CSVGALAGGPRDEQFF TGCAGCGTTGGAGCCCTAGCGGGAGGGCCGAGGGATGAGCAGTTCTTC
TRBJ2-5 TRBV5-1 NA few CASSEAYQETQYF TGCGCCAGCAGTGAAGCTTACCAAGAGACCCAGTACTTC
TRBJ2-2 TRBV10-3 NA NA CAISESGTANTGELFF TGTGCCATCAGTGAGTCTGGGACGGCGAACACCGGGGAGCTGTTTTTT
TRBJ2-7 TRBV30 NA many CAWSVTWRGEQYF TGTGCCTGGAGTGTAACCTGGAGGGGCGAGCAGTACTTC
TRBJ2-1 TRBV7-2 TRBD2 NA CASSPQRSSGATLGQFF TGTGCCAGCAGCCCCCAGAGGTCTAGCGGGGCTACTTTGGGGCAGTTCTTC
TRBJ1-6 TRBV6-2/TRBV6-3 TRBD1 NA CASSLTSGTEGSPLHF TGTGCCAGCAGCCTTACCTCCGGGACAGAGGGATCACCCCTCCACTTT
TRBJ2-5 TRBV7-9 TRBD1 NA CASSRPGQGCWF TGTGCCAGCAGCAGACCGGGACAGGGTTGTTGGTTC
TRBJ2-3 TRBV15 TRBD2 NA CATSEGGAASTDTQYF TGTGCCACCAGCGAGGGAGGGGCGGCTAGCACAGATACGCAGTATTTT
TRBJ2-1 TRBV5-5 TRBD1 NA CASTEWGQGRGEQFF TGTGCCAGCACCGAGTGGGGACAGGGTCGAGGGGAGCAGTTCTTC
TRBJ1-5 TRBV28 TRBD1 few CGAKGQQNSNQPQHF TGTGGAGCGAAGGGACAGCAAAATAGCAATCAGCCCCAGCATTTT
TRBJ2-5 TRBV29-1 TRBD1 NA CSVVGYRGQETQYF TGCAGCGTTGTGGGGTACAGGGGGCAAGAGACCCAGTACTTC